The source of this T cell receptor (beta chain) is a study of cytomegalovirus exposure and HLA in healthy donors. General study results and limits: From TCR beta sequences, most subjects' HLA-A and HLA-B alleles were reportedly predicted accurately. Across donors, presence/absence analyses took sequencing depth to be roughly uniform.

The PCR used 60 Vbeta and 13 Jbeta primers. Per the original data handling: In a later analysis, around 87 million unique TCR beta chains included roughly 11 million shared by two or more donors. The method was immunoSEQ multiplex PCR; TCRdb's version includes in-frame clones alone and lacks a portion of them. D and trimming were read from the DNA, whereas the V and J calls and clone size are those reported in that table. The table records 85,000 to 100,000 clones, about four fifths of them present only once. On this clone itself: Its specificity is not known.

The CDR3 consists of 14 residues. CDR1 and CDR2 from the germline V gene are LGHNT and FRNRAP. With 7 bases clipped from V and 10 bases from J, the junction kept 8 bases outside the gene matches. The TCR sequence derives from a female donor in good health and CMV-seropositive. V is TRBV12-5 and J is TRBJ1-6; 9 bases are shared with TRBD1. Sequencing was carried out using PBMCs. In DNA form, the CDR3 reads TGTGCTAGTGCGTCGACAGGGGGAAGGTCACCCCTCCACTTT. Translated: CASASTGGRSPLHF.